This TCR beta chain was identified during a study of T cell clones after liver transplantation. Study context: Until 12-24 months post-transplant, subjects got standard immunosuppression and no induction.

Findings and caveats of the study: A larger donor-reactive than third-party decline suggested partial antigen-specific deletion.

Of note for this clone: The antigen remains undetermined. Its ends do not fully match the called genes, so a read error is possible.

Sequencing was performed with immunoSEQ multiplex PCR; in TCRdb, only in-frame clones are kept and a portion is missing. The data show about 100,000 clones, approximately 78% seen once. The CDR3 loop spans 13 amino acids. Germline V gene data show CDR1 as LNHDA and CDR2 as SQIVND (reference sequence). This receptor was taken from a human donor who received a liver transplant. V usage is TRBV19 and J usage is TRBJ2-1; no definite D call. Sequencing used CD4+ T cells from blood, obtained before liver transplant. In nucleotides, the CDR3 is TGTGCCAGTAGTATAGGTAGGGAAGGGCGGTACCTCTTC. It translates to CASSIGREGRYLF.